Reported below is one T cell receptor (beta chain). The CDR3 extends over 14 amino acids. The germline V and J ends were trimmed by 4 bases and 2 bases, with 12 bases remaining between them. From germline, CDR1 is MNHNY and CDR2 SVGAGI (reference sequence). This specimen comes from a study of blood T cell repertoires in COVID-19. Whole-study context: PBMCs, B-cell-depleted T cells, or T cells provided the cDNA or gDNA that made up the material.

Original handling: Using reference gene primer amplification, nucleated cell counts were estimated. Using immunoSEQ multiplex PCR, the repertoire was profiled, and TCRdb retains in-frame clones only, with some absent. That table is the source of V, J and clone size, and D and trimming were worked out from the DNA. This sample has about 120,000 clones, with 71% found just once. This receptor was taken from a human donor with acute or convalescent COVID-19. The donor label of this sample is uncertain. This rearrangement joins TRBV6-6 to TRBJ2-7; D call uncertain. Sequenced input: peripheral blood. Here the CDR3 reads CASSSPLSPYEQYF. The CDR3 coding sequence is TGTGCCAGCAGTTCTCCTCTCTCTCCCTACGAGCAGTACTTC.